Presented here are 3 T cell receptor beta chains from one specimen sequenced in a study of OX40 agonist ivuxolimab in advanced cancers. Using immunoSEQ multiplex PCR, the repertoire was profiled, and TCRdb retains in-frame clones only, with some absent. The sample has about 38,000 clones; 65% to 90% are singletons. The specimen comprised CD4+ or CD8+ T cells sorted from blood, sampled in a trial of the OX40 agonist ivuxolimab. The receptors were sampled from an adult with an advanced solid tumor such as melanoma, head and neck, liver or kidney cancer.

The chain recombines TRBV5-6 with TRBJ1-1, with 11 bases that match TRBD1. CDR1 and CDR2 from the germline V gene are SGHDT and YYEEEE. This CDR3 is built from 15 residues. V shed 3 bases and J 4 bases; nucleotides not matched to a gene: 5. CDR3 loop: CASSSPGTGGTEAFF. The CDR3 region has the DNA TGTGCCAGCAGCTCCCCCGGGACAGGGGGCACTGAAGCTTTCTTT.

A note on this clone: One end of the junction varies from germline; a read error may be responsible. The chain has TRBV11-2 and TRBJ2-5; D remains ambiguous. Germline V gene lookup returns CDR1 SGHAT and CDR2 FQNNGV. The CDR3 runs 14 residues. Written as DNA, the CDR3 is TGTGCCAGCAGCCTAGACGGCTACCAAGAGACCCAGTACTTC. Protein sequence: CASSLDGYQETQYF.

This chain links TRBV7-9 with TRBJ1-5; D is unclear. V was pared by 3 bases and J by 4 bases, with 4 bases between. CDR3 length: 12 residues. Per the germline V gene, CDR1 is SEHNR and CDR2 is FQNEAQ (reference sequence). CDR3 in DNA: TGTGCCAGCAGCTTCGGAAATCAGCCCCAGCATTTT. Its protein product is CASSFGNQPQHF.